The clone carrying this T cell receptor (beta chain) was detected ten times or more. The second PCR ran about 6 to 12 cycles with a sample-barcoded 5' primer and J-beta primers. One entry per CDR3 protein, called by TCRdb with MiXCR from the 5' RACE reads. The sample has hundreds of thousands of distinct CDR3 sequences; approximately 52% are singletons. Between the trimmed V and J ends, which lost 5 bases and 1 base, there was a span of 9 bases. The CDR3 is made up of 12 amino acids. Germline CDR1 reads SQVTM; CDR2 reads ANQGSEA. This record comes from a study of blood T cells in healthy people across ages.

The V call is TRBV29-1, the J call TRBJ2-7, with D unclear. This TCR was recovered from a woman older than 75 in good health. The source material was blood. In DNA form, the CDR3 reads TGCAGCGTTTTCTTCCCTTCCTACGAGCAGTACTTC. It is translated as CSVFFPSYEQYF.